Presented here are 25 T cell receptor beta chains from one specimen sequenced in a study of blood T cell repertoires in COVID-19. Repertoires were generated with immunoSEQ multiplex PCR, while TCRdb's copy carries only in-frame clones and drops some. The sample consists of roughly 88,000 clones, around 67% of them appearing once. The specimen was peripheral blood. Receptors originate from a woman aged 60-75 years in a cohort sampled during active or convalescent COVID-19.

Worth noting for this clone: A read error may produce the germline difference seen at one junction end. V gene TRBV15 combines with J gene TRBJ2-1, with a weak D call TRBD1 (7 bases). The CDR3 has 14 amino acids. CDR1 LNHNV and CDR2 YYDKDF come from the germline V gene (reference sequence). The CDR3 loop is CATSRDPGGTLGLF. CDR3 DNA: TGTGCCACCAGCAGAGATCCAGGGGGGACCCTGGGGCTCTTC.

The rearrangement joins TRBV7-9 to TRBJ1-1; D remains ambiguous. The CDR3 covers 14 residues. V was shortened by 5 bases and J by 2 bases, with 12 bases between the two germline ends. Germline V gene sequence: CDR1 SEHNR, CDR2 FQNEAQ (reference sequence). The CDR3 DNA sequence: TGTGCCAGCAGCGAGGAGGGTTTTAACACTGAAGCTTTCTTT. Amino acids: CASSEEGFNTEAFF.

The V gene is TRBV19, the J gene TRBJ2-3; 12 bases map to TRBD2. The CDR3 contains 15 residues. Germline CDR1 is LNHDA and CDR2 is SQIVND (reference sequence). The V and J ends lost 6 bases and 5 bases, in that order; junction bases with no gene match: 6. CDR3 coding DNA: TGTGCCAGTAGCCGAGCGGGACTAGCGGGAGATACGCAGTATTTT. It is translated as CASSRAGLAGDTQYF.

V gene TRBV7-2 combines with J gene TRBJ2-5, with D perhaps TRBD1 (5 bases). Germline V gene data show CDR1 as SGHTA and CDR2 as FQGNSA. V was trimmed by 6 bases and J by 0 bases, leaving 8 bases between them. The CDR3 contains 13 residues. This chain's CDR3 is CASSRQYQETQYF. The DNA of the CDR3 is TGTGCCAGCAGTCGACAGTACCAAGAGACCCAGTACTTC.

DNA of the CDR3: TGCGCCAGCAGCCAAGGCGGCGGGGGGGCCCCCACCGGGGAGCTGTTTTTT. Protein sequence: CASSQGGGGAPTGELFF. The genes are TRBV4-3 and TRBJ2-2, with 9 bases that match TRBD2. This CDR3 region has 17 residues. From germline, CDR1 is LGHNA and CDR2 YSLEER. Trimming took 1 base from V and 4 from J; bases not matched to a gene: 7.

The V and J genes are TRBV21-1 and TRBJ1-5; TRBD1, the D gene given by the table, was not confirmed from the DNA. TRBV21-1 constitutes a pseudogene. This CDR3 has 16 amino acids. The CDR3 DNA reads TGTGCCAGCAGCAAAGAATTCGACAGGGGGCATCAGCCCCAGCATTTT. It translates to CASSKEFDRGHQPQHF.

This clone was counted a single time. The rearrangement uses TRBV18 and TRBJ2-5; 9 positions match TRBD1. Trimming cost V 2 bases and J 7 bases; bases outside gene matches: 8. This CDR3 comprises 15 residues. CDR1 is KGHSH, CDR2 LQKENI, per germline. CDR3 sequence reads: CASSPGTGSRGTQYF. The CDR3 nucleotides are TGTGCCAGCTCACCAGGGACAGGGTCCCGCGGGACCCAGTACTTC.

The CDR3 DNA follows: TGTGCCAGCAGCAAAGGAACAGGGGTGAACACTGAAGCTTTCTTT. This translates into CASSKGTGVNTEAFF. J is TRBJ1-1 and V is TRBV5-6, with 7 bases identical to TRBD1. Germline CDR1 reads SGHDT; CDR2 reads YYEEEE. J was trimmed by 0 bases and V by 4 bases; bases with no gene match: 6. This CDR3 spans 15 amino acids. Full variable domain (missing parts from reference TRBV5-6 and TRBJ1-1): DAGVTQSPTHLIKTRGQQVTLRCSPKSGHDTVSWYQQALGQGPQFIFQYYEEEERQRGNFPDRFSGHQFPNYSSELNVNALLLGDSALYLCASSKGTGVNTEAFFGQGTRLTVV.

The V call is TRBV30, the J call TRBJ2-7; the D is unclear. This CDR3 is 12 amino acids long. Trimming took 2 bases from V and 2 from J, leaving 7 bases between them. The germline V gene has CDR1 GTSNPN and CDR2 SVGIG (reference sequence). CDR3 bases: TGTGCCTGGAGTTCCCAGACCTACGAGCAGTACTTC. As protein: CAWSSQTYEQYF.

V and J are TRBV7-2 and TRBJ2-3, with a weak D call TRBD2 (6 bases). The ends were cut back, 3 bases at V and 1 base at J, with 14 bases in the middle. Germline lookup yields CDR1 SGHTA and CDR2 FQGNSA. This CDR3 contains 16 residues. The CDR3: CASSLKASAGTDTQYF. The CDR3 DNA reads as TGTGCCAGCAGCTTGAAGGCTAGCGCCGGCACAGATACGCAGTATTTT.

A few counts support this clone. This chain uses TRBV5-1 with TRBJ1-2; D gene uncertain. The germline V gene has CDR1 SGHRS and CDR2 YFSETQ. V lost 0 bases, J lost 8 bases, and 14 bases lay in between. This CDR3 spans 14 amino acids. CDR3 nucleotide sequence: TGCGCCAGCAGCTTGGATTGGGAGGTCGGCGGCTACACCTTC. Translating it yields CASSLDWEVGGYTF.

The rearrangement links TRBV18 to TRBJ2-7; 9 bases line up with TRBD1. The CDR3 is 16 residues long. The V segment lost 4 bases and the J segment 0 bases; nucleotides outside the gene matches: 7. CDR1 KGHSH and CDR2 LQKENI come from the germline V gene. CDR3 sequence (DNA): TGTGCCAGCTCACGTATTCCGGGACAGGGCTCCTACGAGCAGTACTTC. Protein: CASSRIPGQGSYEQYF. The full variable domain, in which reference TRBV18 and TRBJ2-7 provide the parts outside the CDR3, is NAGVMQNPRHLVRRRGQEARLRCSPMKGHSHVYWYRQLPEEGLKFMVYLQKENIIDESGMPKERFSAEFPKEGPSILRIQQVVRGDSAAYFCASSRIPGQGSYEQYFGPGTRLTVT.

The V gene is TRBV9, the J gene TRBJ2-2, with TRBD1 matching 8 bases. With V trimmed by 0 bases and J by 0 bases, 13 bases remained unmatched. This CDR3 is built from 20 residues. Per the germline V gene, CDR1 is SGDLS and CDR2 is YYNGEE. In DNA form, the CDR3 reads TGTGCCAGCAGCGTAGAAACCCCGACAGGGGTGTTTTCGAACACCGGGGAGCTGTTTTTT. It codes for CASSVETPTGVFSNTGELFF.

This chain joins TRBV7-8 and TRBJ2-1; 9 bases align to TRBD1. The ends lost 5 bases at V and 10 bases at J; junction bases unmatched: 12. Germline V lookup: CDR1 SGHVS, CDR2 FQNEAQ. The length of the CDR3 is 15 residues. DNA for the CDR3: TGTGCCAGCAGCCCAAAGAGAACAGGGGGCGACGAGCAGTTCTTC. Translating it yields CASSPKRTGGDEQFF.

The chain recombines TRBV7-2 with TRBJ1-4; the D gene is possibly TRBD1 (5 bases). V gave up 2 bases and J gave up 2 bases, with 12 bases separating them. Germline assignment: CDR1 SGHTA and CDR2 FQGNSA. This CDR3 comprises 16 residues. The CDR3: CASSLTQGLTNEKLFF. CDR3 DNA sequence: TGTGCCAGCAGCTTAACGCAGGGCCTCACTAATGAAAAACTGTTTTTT.

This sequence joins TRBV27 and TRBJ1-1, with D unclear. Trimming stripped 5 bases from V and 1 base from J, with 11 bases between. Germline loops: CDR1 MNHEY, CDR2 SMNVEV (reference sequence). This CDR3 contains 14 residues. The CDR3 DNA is TGTGCCAGCAGTACCCGACCGGGGAACACTGAAGCTTTCTTT. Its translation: CASSTRPGNTEAFF.

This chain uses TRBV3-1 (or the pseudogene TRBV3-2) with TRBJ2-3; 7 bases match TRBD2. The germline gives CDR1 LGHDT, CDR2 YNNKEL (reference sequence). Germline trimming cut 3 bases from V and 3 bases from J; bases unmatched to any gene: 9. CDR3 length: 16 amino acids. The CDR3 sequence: CASSQVIAGYTDTQYF. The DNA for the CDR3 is TGTGCCAGCAGCCAGGTAATAGCGGGTTATACAGATACGCAGTATTTT.

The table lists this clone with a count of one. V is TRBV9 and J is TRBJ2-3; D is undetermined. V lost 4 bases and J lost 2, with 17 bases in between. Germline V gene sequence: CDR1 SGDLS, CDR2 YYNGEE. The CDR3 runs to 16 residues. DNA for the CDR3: TGTGCCAGCAGCCCCTTTTTATTCACAACCACAGATACGCAGTATTTT. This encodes CASSPFLFTTTDTQYF.

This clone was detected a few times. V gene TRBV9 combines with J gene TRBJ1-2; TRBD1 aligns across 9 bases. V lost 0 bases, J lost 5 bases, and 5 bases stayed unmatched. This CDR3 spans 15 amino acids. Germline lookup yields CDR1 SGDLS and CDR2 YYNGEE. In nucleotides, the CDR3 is TGTGCCAGCAGCGTAGAAGGACAGGGGTTTTATGGCTACACCTTC. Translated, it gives CASSVEGQGFYGYTF.

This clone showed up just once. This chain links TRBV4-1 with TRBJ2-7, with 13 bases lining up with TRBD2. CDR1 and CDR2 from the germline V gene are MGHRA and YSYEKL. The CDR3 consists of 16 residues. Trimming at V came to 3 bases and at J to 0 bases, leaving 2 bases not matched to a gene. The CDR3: CASSQGTSGVSYEQYF. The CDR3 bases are TGCGCCAGCAGCCAGGGGACTAGCGGGGTCTCCTACGAGCAGTACTTC.

CDR3 sequence reads: CASSLSSAGELFF. Here the CDR3 DNA reads TGTGCCAGCAGCTTAAGTTCGGCCGGGGAGCTGTTTTTT. The chain joins TRBV7-3 to TRBJ2-2, with D hard to call. Germline-derived CDR1 and CDR2 are SGHTA and FQGTGA. This CDR3 is 13 amino acids long. The V end lost 1 base, the J end lost 6 bases, and 6 bases lay between the germline ends.

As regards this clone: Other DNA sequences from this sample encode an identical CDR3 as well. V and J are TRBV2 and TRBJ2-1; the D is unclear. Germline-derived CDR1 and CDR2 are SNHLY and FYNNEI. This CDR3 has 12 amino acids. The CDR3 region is CASARVANEQFF. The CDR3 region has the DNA TGTGCAAGTGCGAGAGTTGCCAATGAGCAGTTCTTC.

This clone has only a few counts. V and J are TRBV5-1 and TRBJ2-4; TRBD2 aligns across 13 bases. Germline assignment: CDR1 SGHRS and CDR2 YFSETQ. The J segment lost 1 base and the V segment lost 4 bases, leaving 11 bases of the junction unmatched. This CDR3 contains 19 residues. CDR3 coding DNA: TGCGCCAGCAGCCAAGGACTAGCGGGGGACCCGGGGGCCAAAAACATTCAGTACTTC. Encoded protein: CASSQGLAGDPGAKNIQYF.

CDR3 sequence: CASSPRGESDEQFF. The DNA of the CDR3 is TGTGCCAGCAGCCCACGAGGCGAATCTGATGAGCAGTTCTTC. This chain links TRBV7-9 with TRBJ2-1; D call uncertain. Trimming stripped 5 bases from V and 8 bases from J, with 16 bases between. From germline, CDR1 is SEHNR and CDR2 FQNEAQ (reference sequence). This CDR3 is built from 14 residues.

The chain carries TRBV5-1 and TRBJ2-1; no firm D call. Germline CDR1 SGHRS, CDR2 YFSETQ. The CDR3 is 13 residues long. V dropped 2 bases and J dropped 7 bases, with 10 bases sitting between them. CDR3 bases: TGCGCCAGCAGCTTAGATATTACTAATGAGCAGTTCTTC. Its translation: CASSLDITNEQFF. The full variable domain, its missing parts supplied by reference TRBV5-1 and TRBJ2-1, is KAGVTQTPRYLIKTRGQQVTLSCSPISGHRSVSWYQQTPGQGLQFLFEYFSETQRNKGNFPGRFSGRQFSNSRSEMNVSTLELGDSALYLCASSLDITNEQFFGPGTRLTVL.